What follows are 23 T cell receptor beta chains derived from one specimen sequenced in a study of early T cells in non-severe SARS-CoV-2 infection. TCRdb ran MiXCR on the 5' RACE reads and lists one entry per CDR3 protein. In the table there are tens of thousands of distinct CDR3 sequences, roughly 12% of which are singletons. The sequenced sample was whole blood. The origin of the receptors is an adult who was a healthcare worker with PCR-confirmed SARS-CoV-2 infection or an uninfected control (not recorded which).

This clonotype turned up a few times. In DNA form, the CDR3 reads TGTGCCAGCAGCTCCCACCGGGACAGGGGTGAAGCTTTCTTT. Its translation: CASSSHRDRGEAFF. V usage is TRBV7-2 and J usage is TRBJ1-1, with TRBD1 matching over 10 bases. V shed 4 bases, J shed 7 bases, and the junction held 6 bases outside the gene matches. In germline, CDR1 is SGHTA, CDR2 FQGNSA. The CDR3 has 14 residues.

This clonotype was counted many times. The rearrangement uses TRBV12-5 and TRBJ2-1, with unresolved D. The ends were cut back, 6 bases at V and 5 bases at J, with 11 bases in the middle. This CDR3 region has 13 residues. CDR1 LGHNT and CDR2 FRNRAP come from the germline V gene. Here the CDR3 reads CASGPKLDNEQFF. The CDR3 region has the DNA TGTGCTAGTGGCCCAAAGTTAGACAATGAGCAGTTCTTC.

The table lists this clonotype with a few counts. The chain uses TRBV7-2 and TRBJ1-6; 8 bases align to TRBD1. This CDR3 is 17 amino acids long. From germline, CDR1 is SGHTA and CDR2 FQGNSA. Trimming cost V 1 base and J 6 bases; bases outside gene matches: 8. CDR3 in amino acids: CASSLVGTGPRNSPLHF. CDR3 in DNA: TGTGCCAGCAGCTTAGTAGGGACAGGACCCCGTAATTCACCCCTCCACTTT.

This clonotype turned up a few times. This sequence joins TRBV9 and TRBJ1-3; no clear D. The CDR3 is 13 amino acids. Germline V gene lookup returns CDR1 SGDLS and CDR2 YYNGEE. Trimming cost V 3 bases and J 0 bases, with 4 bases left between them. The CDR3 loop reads CASSDSSGNTIYF. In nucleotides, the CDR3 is TGTGCCAGCAGCGATAGCTCTGGAAACACCATATATTTT.

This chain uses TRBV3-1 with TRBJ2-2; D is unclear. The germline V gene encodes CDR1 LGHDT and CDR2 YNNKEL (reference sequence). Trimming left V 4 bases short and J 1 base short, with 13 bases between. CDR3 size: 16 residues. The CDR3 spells CASSPTQGMNTGELFF. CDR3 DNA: TGTGCCAGCAGCCCTACCCAAGGGATGAACACCGGGGAGCTGTTTTTT.

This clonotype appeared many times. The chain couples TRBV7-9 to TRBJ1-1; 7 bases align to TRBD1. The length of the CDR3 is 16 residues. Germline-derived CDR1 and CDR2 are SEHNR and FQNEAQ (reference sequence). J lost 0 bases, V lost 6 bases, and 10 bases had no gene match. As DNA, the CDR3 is TGTGCCAGCAGATTATTTACAGGGGTGGTGAACACTGAAGCTTTCTTT. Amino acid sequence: CASRLFTGVVNTEAFF. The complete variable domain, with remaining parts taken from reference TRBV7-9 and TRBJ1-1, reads DTGVSQNPRHKITKRGQNVTFRCDPISEHNRLYWYRQTLGQGPEFLTYFQNEAQLEKSRLLSDRFSAERPKGSFSTLEIQRTEQGDSAMYLCASRLFTGVVNTEAFFGQGTRLTVV.

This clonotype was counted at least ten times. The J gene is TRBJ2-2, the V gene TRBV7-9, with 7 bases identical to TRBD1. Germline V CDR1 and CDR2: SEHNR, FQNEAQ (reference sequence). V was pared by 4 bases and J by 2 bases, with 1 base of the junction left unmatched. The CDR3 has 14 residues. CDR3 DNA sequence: TGTGCCAGCAGCTGGGACAGAAACACCGGGGAGCTGTTTTTT. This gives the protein CASSWDRNTGELFF.

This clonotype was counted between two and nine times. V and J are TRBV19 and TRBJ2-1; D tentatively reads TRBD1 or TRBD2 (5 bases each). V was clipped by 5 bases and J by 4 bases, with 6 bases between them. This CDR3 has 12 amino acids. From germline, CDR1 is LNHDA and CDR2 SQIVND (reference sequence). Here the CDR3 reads CASSWGYNEQFF. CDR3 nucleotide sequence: TGTGCCAGTAGTTGGGGGTACAATGAGCAGTTCTTC.

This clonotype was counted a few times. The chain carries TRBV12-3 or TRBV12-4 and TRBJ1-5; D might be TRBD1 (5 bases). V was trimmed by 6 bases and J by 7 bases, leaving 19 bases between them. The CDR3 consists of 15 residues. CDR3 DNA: TGTGCCAGCAGCCCAACAGGATTTGAGAGACAGCCCCAGCATTTT. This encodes CASSPTGFERQPQHF.

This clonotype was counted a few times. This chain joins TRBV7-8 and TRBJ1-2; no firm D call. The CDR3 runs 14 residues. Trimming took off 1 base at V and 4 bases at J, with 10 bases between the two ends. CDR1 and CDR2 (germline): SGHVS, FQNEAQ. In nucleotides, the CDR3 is TGTGCCAGCAGCTTAGAGCAAGTTTCCTATGGCTACACCTTC. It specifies CASSLEQVSYGYTF.

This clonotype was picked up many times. In DNA, the CDR3 is TGTGCCATCAGTCCCTTAGGACAGGGTGAATACACCTTC. This translates into CAISPLGQGEYTF. The rearrangement links TRBV10-3 to TRBJ1-2; TRBD1 aligns across 8 bases. Looked up from germline, CDR1 is ENHRY and CDR2 is SYGVKD. V was clipped by 5 bases and J by 11 bases; unmatched bases: 10. This CDR3 is 13 amino acids long.

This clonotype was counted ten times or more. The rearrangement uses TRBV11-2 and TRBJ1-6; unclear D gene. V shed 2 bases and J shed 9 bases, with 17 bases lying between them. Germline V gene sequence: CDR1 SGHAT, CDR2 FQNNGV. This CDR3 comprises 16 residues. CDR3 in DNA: TGTGCCAGCAGCTTATTTAGACCGTCTAGTCTTTCACCCCTCCACTTT. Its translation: CASSLFRPSSLSPLHF.

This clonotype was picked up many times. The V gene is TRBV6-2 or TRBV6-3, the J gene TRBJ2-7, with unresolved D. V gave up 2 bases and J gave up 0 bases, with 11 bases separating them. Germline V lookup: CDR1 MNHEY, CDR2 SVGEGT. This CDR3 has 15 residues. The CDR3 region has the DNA TGTGCCAGCAGTTACCTTAACTGGTACTCCTACGAGCAGTACTTC. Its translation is CASSYLNWYSYEQYF.

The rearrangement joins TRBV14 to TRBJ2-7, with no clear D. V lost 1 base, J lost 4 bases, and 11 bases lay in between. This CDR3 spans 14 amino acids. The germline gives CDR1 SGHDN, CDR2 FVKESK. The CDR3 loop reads CASSQGLLDYEQYF. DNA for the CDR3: TGTGCCAGCAGCCAAGGACTTCTGGATTACGAGCAGTACTTC.

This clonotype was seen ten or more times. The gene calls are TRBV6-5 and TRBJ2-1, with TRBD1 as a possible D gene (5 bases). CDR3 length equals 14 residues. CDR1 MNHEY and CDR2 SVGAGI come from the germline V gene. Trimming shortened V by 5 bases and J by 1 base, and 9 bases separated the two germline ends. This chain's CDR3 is CASSTGTSYNEQFF. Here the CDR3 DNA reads TGTGCCAGCAGTACAGGAACATCCTACAATGAGCAGTTCTTC.

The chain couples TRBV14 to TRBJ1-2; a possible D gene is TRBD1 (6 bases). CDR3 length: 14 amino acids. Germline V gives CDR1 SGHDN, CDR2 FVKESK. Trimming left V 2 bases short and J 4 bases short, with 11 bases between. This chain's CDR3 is CASSQSDRTYGYTF. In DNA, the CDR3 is TGTGCCAGCAGCCAATCCGACAGGACCTATGGCTACACCTTC.

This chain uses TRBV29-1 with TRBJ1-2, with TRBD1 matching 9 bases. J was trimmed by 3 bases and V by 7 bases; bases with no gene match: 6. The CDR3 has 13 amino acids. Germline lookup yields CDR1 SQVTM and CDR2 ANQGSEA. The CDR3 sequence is CSATGTGHYGYTF. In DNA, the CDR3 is TGCAGCGCCACCGGGACAGGGCACTATGGCTACACCTTC. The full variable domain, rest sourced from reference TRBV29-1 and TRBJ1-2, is SAVISQKPSRDICQRGTSLTIQCQVDSQVTMMFWYRQQPGQSLTLIATANQGSEATYESGFVIDKFPISRPNLTFSTLTVSNMSPEDSSIYLCSATGTGHYGYTFGSGTRLTVV.

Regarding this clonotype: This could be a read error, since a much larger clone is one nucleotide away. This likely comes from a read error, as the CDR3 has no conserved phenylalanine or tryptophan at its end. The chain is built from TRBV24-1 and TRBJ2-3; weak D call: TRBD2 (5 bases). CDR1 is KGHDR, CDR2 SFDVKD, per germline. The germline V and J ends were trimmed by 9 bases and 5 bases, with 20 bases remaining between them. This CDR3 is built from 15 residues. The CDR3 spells CATQQTFAAGDTQYS. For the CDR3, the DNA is TGTGCCACCCAACAGACATTCGCGGCGGGAGATACGCAGTATTCT.

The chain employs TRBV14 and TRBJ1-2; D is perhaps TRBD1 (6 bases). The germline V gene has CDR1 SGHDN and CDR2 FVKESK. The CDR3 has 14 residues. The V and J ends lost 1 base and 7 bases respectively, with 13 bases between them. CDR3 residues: CASSQVPQGGGYTF. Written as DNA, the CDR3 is TGTGCCAGCAGCCAAGTACCACAGGGAGGTGGCTACACCTTC.

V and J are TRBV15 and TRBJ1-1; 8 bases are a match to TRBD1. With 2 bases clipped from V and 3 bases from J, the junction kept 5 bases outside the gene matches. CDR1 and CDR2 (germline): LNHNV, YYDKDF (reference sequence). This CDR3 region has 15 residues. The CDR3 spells CATSRTDRGYTEAFF. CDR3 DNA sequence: TGTGCCACCAGCAGAACAGACAGGGGCTACACTGAAGCTTTCTTT.

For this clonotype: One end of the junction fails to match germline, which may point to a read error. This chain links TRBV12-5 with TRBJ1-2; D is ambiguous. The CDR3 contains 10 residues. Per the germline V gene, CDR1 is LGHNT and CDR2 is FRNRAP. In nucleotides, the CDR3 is TGTACTAGTGGTTTGTATGGCTACACCTTC. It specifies CTSGLYGYTF.

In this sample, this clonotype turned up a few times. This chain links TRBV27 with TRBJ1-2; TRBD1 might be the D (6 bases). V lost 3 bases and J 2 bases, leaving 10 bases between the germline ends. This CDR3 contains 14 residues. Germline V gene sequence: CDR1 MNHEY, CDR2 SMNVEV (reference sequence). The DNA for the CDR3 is TGTGCCAGCAGTTTTTCAGGGGCCAACTATGGCTACACCTTC. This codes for CASSFSGANYGYTF.

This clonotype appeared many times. Written as DNA, the CDR3 is TGTGCCAGCAGTTTAATAGGACAGGGGAATCAGCCCCAGCATTTT. Amino acids: CASSLIGQGNQPQHF. The chain joins TRBV28 to TRBJ1-5; TRBD1 aligns across 9 bases. CDR3 length equals 15 residues. Germline lookup yields CDR1 MDHEN and CDR2 SYDVKM. The trim removed 2 bases at V and 4 bases at J, leaving 3 bases unmatched.